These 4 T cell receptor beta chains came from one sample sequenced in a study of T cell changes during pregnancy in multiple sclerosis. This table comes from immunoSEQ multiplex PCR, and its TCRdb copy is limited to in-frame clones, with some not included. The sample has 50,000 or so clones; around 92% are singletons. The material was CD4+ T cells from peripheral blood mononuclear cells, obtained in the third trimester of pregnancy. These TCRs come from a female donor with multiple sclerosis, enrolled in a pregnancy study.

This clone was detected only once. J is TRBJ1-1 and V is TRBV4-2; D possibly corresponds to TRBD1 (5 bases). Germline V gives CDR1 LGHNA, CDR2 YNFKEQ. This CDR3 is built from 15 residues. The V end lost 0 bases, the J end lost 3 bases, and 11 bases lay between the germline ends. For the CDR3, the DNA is TGTGCCAGCAGCCAAGAAGACACAGGATACACTGAAGCTTTCTTT. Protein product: CASSQEDTGYTEAFF.

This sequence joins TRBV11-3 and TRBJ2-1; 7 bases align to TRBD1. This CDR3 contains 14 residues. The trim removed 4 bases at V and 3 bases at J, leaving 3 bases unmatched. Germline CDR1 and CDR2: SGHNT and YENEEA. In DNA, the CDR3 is TGTGCCAGCAGCTCGGGACAGATCTACAATGAGCAGTTCTTC. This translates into CASSSGQIYNEQFF.

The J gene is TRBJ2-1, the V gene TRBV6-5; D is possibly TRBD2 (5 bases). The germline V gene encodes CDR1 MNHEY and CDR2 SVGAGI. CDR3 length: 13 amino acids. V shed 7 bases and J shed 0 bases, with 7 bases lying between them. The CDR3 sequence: CASIGSSYNEQFF. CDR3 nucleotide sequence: TGTGCCAGCATAGGGAGCTCCTACAATGAGCAGTTCTTC.

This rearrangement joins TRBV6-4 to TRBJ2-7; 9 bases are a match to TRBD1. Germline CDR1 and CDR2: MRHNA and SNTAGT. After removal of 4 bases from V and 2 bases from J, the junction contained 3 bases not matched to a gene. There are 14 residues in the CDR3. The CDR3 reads CASSVGTGPYEQYF. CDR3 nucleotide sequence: TGTGCCAGCAGTGTAGGGACAGGGCCCTACGAGCAGTACTTC.